These 15 T cell receptor beta chains originate from one sample sequenced in a study of preoperative IRX-2 immunotherapy in early breast cancer. The table came from immunoSEQ multiplex PCR; TCRdb's copy has only in-frame clones and leaves some out. The repertoire holds around 88,000 clones, with about nine tenths as singletons. Treatment denoted: preoperative locoregional IRX-2 cytokine immunotherapy. The material was tumor tissue, obtained after IRX-2 immunotherapy. These receptors all come from a human donor with breast cancer.

This clone was recorded only once. The CDR3 DNA sequence: TGTGCCAGCAGCCTCGACAGGGTCCGAGATACGCAGTATTTT. Translating gives CASSLDRVRDTQYF. The rearrangement uses TRBV6-8 and TRBJ2-3; 7 bases align to TRBD1. CDR1 is MNHGY and CDR2 is SAAAGT in the germline V gene. There are 14 residues in the CDR3. The J segment lost 5 bases and the V segment lost 6 bases, leaving 8 bases of the junction unmatched.

The chain recombines TRBV5-1 with TRBJ2-1; D may be TRBD1 (6 bases). CDR3 length: 15 amino acids. The germline CDR1 and CDR2 sequences are SGHRS and YFSETQ. V was cut by 5 bases and J by 4 bases, with 16 bases left in between. Here the CDR3 DNA reads TGCGCCAGCAGGGAATGGGACAATTCTTACAATGAGCAGTTCTTC. It is translated as CASREWDNSYNEQFF.

The rearrangement links TRBV19 to TRBJ1-4; TRBD1 is a possible D gene (5 bases). CDR3 length: 14 residues. Trimming shortened V by 1 base and J by 7 bases, and 10 bases separated the two germline ends. From germline, CDR1 is LNHDA and CDR2 SQIVND (reference sequence). The CDR3 loop reads CASSIGGTVEKLFF. The CDR3 region has the DNA TGTGCCAGTAGTATAGGGGGGACGGTTGAAAAACTGTTTTTT. The full variable domain, rest sourced from reference TRBV19 and TRBJ1-4, is DGGITQSPKYLFRKEGQNVTLSCEQNLNHDAMYWYRQDPGQGLRLIYYSQIVNDFQKGDIAEGYSVSREKKESFPLTVTSAQKNPTAFYLCASSIGGTVEKLFFGSGTQLSVL.

The genes are TRBV5-1 and TRBJ1-1, with D unresolved. V was clipped by 4 bases and J by 1 base, with 11 bases between them. In germline, CDR1 is SGHRS, CDR2 YFSETQ. The CDR3 sequence is 14 residues long. The CDR3 loop is CASSPLGGNTEAFF. The CDR3 nucleotides are TGCGCCAGCAGCCCCCTCGGAGGGAACACTGAAGCTTTCTTT.

The CDR3 loop is CASSGQVYGYTF. In DNA, the CDR3 is TGTGCCAGCAGCGGACAAGTCTATGGCTACACCTTC. This chain uses TRBV28 with TRBJ1-2, with D perhaps TRBD1 (5 bases). CDR3 length: 12 amino acids. V was trimmed by 6 bases and J by 4 bases, leaving 9 bases between them. CDR1 is MDHEN and CDR2 is SYDVKM in the germline V gene.

The J gene is TRBJ2-1, the V gene TRBV5-1; D possibly corresponds to TRBD2 (6 bases). CDR1 is SGHRS, CDR2 YFSETQ, per germline. V lost 2 bases and J lost 2, with 11 bases in between. The CDR3 is 15 residues long. This CDR3 reads CASSLAGGTYNEQFF. CDR3 DNA sequence: TGCGCCAGCAGCTTAGCTGGGGGGACCTACAATGAGCAGTTCTTC.

The chain has TRBV14 and TRBJ1-6; D may be TRBD1 (6 bases). The CDR3 covers 13 residues. The V end lost 6 bases, the J end lost 14 bases, and 17 bases lay between the germline ends. CDR1 SGHDN and CDR2 FVKESK come from the germline V gene. Written as DNA, the CDR3 is TGTGCCAGCAGTCTGGGGTGGGGGGCCACCCTCCACTTT. This translates into CASSLGWGATLHF.

V and J are TRBV19 and TRBJ1-2, with a possible D match to TRBD1 (5 bases). Trimming shortened V by 2 bases and J by 8 bases, and 18 bases separated the two germline ends. CDR3 length: 15 amino acids. Germline V gene lookup returns CDR1 LNHDA and CDR2 SQIVND (reference sequence). The CDR3: CASSIYKGTSTGYTF. DNA for the CDR3: TGTGCCAGTAGTATATATAAGGGGACTAGCACCGGCTACACCTTC.

This chain uses TRBV11-3 with TRBJ2-7; 8 nucleotides align to TRBD2. The CDR3 has 15 amino acids. V trimming: 4 bases; J trimming: 4 bases; junction bases outside the gene matches: 9. Germline V gives CDR1 SGHNT, CDR2 YENEEA. The chain's CDR3 is CASSSQVGGRYEQYF. The CDR3 DNA reads TGTGCCAGCAGCTCTCAGGTGGGCGGGAGGTACGAGCAGTACTTC.

This chain links TRBV5-1 with TRBJ2-7; D remains unclear. Trimming took 1 base from V and 5 from J, leaving 16 bases between them. The CDR3 totals 15 residues. Germline V CDR1 and CDR2: SGHRS, YFSETQ. For the CDR3, the DNA is TGCGCCAGCAGCTTGACCCCCGGAGACGTTAACGAGCAGTACTTC. Amino acid sequence: CASSLTPGDVNEQYF.

The chain combines TRBV19 with TRBJ1-5; D unclear. CDR1 and CDR2 from the germline V gene are LNHDA and SQIVND (reference sequence). V was clipped by 7 bases and J by 4 bases, with 14 bases between them. CDR3 length: 14 amino acids. The CDR3: CASKGLLLNQPQHF. CDR3 DNA sequence: TGTGCCAGTAAGGGTCTCCTCCTAAATCAGCCCCAGCATTTT. The full variable domain, completed using reference TRBV19 and TRBJ1-5, is DGGITQSPKYLFRKEGQNVTLSCEQNLNHDAMYWYRQDPGQGLRLIYYSQIVNDFQKGDIAEGYSVSREKKESFPLTVTSAQKNPTAFYLCASKGLLLNQPQHFGDGTRLSIL.

V is TRBV6-8 and J is TRBJ2-7; the D call may be TRBD1 or TRBD2 (5 bases each). Trimming removed 10 bases from V and 4 bases from J, with 14 bases in between. From germline, CDR1 is MNHGY and CDR2 SAAAGT. The CDR3 length is 12 residues. The chain's CDR3 is CAMGDGVYEQYF. The DNA of the CDR3 is TGTGCCATGGGGGACGGGGTTTACGAGCAGTACTTC.

The J gene is TRBJ1-4, the V gene TRBV28; D remains unclear. The CDR3 has 16 residues. The V and J ends lost 5 bases and 4 bases respectively, with 17 bases between them. Germline V gives CDR1 MDHEN, CDR2 SYDVKM. This chain's CDR3 is CASSLTPLGINEKLFF. The CDR3 DNA is TGTGCCAGCAGTCTAACCCCATTAGGGATTAATGAAAAACTGTTTTTT.

This clone was picked up many times. The chain couples TRBV6-8 to TRBJ2-7; no firm D call. The CDR3 is made up of 15 amino acids. Deletions cut 6 bases from V and 4 bases from J, with 19 bases between. Germline V CDR1 and CDR2: MNHGY, SAAAGT. The CDR3 coding sequence is TGTGCCAGCAGCCCCCGTTCCGGTTTGATTTACGAGCAGTACTTC. Its translation: CASSPRSGLIYEQYF.

J is TRBJ2-3 and V is TRBV6-8; 7 bases fit TRBD2. This CDR3 comprises 12 residues. Germline assignment: CDR1 MNHGY and CDR2 SAAAGT. With V trimmed by 5 bases and J by 6 bases, 2 bases remained unmatched. The CDR3 region is CASSLGGDTQYF. DNA of the CDR3: TGTGCCAGCAGTCTGGGGGGGGATACGCAGTATTTT.